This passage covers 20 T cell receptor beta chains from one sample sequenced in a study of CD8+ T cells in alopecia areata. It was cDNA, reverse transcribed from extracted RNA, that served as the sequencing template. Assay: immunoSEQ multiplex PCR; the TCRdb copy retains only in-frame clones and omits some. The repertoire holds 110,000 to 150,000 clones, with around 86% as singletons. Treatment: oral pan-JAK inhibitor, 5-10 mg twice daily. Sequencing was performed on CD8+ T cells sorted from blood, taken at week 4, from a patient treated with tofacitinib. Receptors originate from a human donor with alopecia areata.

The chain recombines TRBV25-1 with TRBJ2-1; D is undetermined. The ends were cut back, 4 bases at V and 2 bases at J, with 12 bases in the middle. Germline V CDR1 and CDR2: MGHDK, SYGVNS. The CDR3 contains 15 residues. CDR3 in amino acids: CASSGRTEAYNEQFF. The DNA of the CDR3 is TGTGCCAGCAGTGGACGGACCGAAGCCTACAATGAGCAGTTCTTC.

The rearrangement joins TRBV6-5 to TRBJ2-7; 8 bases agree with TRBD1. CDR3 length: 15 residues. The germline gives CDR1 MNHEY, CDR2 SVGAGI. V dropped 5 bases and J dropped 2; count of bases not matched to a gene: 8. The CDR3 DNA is TGTGCCAGCAGTCCTACCGGGACAGGAGCCTACGAGCAGTACTTC. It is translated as CASSPTGTGAYEQYF.

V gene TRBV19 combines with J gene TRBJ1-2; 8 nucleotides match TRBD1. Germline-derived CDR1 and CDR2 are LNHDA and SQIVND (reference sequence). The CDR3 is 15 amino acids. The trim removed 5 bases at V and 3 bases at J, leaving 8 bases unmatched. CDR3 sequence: CASSQGAEGYYGYTF. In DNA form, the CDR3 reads TGTGCCAGTAGTCAGGGGGCTGAGGGGTACTATGGCTACACCTTC.

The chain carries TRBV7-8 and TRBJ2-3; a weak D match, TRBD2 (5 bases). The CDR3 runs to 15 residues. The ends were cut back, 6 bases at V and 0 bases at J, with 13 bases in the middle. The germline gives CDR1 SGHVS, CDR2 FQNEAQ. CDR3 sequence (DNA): TGTGCCAGCAGATCTGAGAGCGGTAGCACAGATACGCAGTATTTT. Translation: CASRSESGSTDTQYF.

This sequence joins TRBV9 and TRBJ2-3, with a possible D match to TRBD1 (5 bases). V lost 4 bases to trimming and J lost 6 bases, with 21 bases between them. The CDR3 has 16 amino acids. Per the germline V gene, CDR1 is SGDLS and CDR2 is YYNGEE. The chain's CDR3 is CASSPELGATFDTQYF. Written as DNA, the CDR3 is TGTGCCAGCAGCCCAGAATTAGGGGCCACTTTTGATACGCAGTATTTT.

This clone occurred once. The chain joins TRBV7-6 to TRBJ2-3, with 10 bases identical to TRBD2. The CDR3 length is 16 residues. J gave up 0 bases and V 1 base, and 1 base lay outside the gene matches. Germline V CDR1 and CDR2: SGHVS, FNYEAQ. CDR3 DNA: TGTGCCAGCAGCTTAGTTAGCGGGGGGAGCACAGATACGCAGTATTTT. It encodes CASSLVSGGSTDTQYF. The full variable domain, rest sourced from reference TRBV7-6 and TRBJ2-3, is GAGVSQSPRYKVTKRGQDVALRCDPISGHVSLYWYRQALGQGPEFLTYFNYEAQQDKSGLPNDRFSAERPEGSISTLTIQRTEQRDSAMYRCASSLVSGGSTDTQYFGPGTRLTVL.

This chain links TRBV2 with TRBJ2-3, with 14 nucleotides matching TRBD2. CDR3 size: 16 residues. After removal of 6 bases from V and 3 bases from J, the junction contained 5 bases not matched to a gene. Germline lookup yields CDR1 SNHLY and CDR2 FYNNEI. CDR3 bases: TGTGCCAGCAGGGGACTAGCGGGAGAATTAACAGATACGCAGTATTTT. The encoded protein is CASRGLAGELTDTQYF.

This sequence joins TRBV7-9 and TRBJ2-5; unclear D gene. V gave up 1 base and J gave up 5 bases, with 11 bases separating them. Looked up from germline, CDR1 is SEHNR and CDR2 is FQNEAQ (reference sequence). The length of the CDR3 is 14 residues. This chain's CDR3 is CASSLESLRETQYF. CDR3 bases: TGTGCCAGCAGCTTAGAGAGCCTACGGGAGACCCAGTACTTC.

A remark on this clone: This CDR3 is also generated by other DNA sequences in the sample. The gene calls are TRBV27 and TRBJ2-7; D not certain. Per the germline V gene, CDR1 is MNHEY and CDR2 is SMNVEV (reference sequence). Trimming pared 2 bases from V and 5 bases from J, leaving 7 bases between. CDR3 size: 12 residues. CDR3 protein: CASSLIGDEQYF. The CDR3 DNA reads TGTGCCAGCAGTTTAATAGGTGACGAGCAGTACTTC.

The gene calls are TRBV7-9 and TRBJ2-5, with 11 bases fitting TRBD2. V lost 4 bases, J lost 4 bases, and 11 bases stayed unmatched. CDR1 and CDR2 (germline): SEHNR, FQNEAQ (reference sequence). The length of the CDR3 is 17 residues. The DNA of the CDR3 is TGTGCCAGCAGCTCGGGAACTAGCGGGAGTAGGCGAGAGACCCAGTACTTC. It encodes CASSSGTSGSRRETQYF.

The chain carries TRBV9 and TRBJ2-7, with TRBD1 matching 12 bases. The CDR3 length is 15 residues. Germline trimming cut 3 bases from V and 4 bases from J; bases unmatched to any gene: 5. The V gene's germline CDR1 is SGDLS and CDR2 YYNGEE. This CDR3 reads CASSEGQGAVYEQYF. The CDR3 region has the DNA TGTGCCAGCAGCGAGGGACAGGGGGCGGTGTACGAGCAGTACTTC.

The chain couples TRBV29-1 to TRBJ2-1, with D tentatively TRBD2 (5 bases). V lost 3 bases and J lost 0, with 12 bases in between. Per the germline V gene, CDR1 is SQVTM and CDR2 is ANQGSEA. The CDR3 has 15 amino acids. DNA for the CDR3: TGCAGCGTTGAGGAGGCCCATAGCTCCTACAATGAGCAGTTCTTC. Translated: CSVEEAHSSYNEQFF.

CDR3: CASSFGEGLAGADTQYF. In nucleotides, the CDR3 is TGTGCCAGCAGCTTCGGTGAGGGACTAGCGGGCGCAGATACGCAGTATTTT. The chain links TRBV11-2 to TRBJ2-3; 12 bases fit TRBD2. Germline CDR1 is SGHAT and CDR2 is FQNNGV. The V and J ends lost 3 bases and 4 bases, in that order; junction bases with no gene match: 8. This CDR3 comprises 17 residues.

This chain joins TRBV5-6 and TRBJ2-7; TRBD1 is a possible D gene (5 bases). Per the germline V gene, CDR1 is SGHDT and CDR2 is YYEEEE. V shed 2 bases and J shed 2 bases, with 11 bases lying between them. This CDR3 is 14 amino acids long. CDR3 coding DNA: TGTGCCAGCAGCTTAGTTGACAGTACCTACGAGCAGTACTTC. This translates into CASSLVDSTYEQYF.

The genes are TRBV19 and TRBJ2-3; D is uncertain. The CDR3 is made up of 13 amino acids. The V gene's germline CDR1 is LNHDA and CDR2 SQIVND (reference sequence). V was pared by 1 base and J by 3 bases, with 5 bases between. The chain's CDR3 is CASSIVGTDTQYF. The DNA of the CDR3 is TGTGCCAGTAGTATAGTTGGGACAGATACGCAGTATTTT.

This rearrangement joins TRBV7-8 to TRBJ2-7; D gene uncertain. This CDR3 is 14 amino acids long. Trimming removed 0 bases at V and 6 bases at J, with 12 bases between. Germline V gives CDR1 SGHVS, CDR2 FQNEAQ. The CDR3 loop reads CASSLAQVVSEQYF. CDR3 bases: TGTGCCAGCAGCTTAGCGCAGGTGGTTTCCGAGCAGTACTTC.

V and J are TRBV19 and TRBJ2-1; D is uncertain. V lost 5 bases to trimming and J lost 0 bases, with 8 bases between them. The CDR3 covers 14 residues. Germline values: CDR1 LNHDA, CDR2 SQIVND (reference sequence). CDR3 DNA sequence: TGTGCCAGTAGTCTGCTAAGCTCCTACAATGAGCAGTTCTTC. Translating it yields CASSLLSSYNEQFF.

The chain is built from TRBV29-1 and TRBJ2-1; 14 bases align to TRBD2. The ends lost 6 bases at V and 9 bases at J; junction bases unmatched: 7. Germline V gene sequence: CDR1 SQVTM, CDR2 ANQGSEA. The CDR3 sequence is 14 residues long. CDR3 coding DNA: TGCAGCGTCCCGGGACTAGCGGGGGAGGTTGAGCAGTTCTTC. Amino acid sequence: CSVPGLAGEVEQFF.

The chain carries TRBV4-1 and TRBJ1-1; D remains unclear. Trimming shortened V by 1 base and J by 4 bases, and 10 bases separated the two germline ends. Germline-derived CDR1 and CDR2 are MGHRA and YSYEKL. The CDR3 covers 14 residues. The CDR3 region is CASSQVSGGTEAFF. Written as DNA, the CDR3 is TGCGCCAGCAGCCAAGTATCTGGCGGCACTGAAGCTTTCTTT.

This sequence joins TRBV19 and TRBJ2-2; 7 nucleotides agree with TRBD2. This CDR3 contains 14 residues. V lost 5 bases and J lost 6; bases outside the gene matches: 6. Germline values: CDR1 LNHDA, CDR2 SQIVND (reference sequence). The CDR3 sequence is CASSGETSPGELFF. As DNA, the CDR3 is TGTGCCAGTAGTGGGGAGACTAGCCCCGGGGAGCTGTTTTTT. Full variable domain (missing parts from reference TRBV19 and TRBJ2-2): DGGITQSPKYLFRKEGQNVTLSCEQNLNHDAMYWYRQDPGQGLRLIYYSQIVNDFQKGDIAEGYSVSREKKESFPLTVTSAQKNPTAFYLCASSGETSPGELFFGEGSRLTVL.